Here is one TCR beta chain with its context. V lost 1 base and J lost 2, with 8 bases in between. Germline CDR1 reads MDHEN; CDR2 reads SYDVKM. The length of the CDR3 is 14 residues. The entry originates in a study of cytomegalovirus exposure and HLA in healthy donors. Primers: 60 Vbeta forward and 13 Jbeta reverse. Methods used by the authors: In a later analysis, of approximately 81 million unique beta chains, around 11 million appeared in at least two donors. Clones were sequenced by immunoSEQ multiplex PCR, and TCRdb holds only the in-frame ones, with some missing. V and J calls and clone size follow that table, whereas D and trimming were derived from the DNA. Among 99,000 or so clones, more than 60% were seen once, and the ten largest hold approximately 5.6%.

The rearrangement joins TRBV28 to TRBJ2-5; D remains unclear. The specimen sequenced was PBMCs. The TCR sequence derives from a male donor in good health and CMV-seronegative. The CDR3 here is CASSLSGRQETQYF. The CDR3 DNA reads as TGTGCCAGCAGTTTATCTGGCAGGCAAGAGACCCAGTACTTC.